This T cell receptor (beta chain) was observed in a study of neoadjuvant anti-PD-1 for oral cavity cancer (dated by TCRdb to the early 2020s). Study-level background: Patients mostly received three to four biweekly doses of nivolumab at 3 mg/kg before curative-intent surgical resection. For patients who did not progress, a fourth nivolumab dose was given around day 43, followed by definitive surgical resection on days 50-56. Patients with complete response, partial response or stable disease by RECIST 1.1 were defined as responders, whereas patients with progression were defined as non-responders. The parent correlative cohort had 11 to 12 patients and a response rate of about 35%. On the study overall, not on this receptor specifically: After neoadjuvant nivolumab, non-responders showed significantly higher T cell clonality (Gini index) in PBMCs than responders did. TCR analyses included only a few patients per response group, and the authors called for larger cohorts for validation. Higher pretreatment blood Treg/Th17 ratios correlated with higher pretreatment blood TCRbeta clonality and lower post-treatment tumor TCRbeta clonality.

V loses 5 bases, J loses 0 bases, and the germline ends lie 20 bases apart. Spanning cysteine to phenylalanine, the CDR3 consists of 18 amino acids. Kept here is only the CDR3 DNA, which spans 54 bases and is read in frame from base 1. Based on the germline V gene, the CDR1 and CDR2 sequences are SGHVS and FQNEAQ. What this sample's time point label stands for: before neoadjuvant nivolumab. Patients were newly diagnosed with stage II-IVA oral cavity squamous cell carcinoma and had received no prior systemic or radiation treatment. Everyone in the cohort had locally advanced, HPV-negative oral cavity squamous cell carcinoma. Peripheral blood mononuclear cells were analyzed directly, without maintenance or expansion in culture. The samples were obtained from a longitudinal correlative study of a single-arm phase II trial testing neoadjuvant nivolumab in oral cavity squamous cell carcinoma. Genomic DNA-based TCRbeta sequencing was performed on subject-matched pre- and post-treatment PBMCs and tumors from three responders and three non-responders. Peripheral blood mononuclear cells were drawn once before nivolumab treatment and a second time after treatment, when surgery took place. The Maxwell RSC DNA from Cells kit was used to extract genomic DNA from PBMCs.

For deep sequencing, each PBMC sample was run in six replicates, with libraries mostly built from about 500 ng of input genomic DNA. The immunoSEQ hsTCRbeta kit was used to prepare TCRbeta libraries according to the manufacturer's instructions. The finished libraries were brought together in one pool at 2.5 to 3.5 nM, which was then read using an Illumina NovaSeq 6000 S4 flow cell. Concerning the study's data processing: The immunoSEQ Analyzer was used for raw data preprocessing and quality control. The analysis was restricted to productive rearrangements, with each unique CDR3 amino acid sequence defining a clonotype. Repertoire clonality was estimated as the Gini-Simpson index, computed with the R package tcR. Student's t test was used to compare Gini indices, while Pearson correlation assessed associations with tumor size change. In its TCRdb copy, this immuneACCESS table keeps in-frame sequences only and misses some clones. Where compared with another copy, unresolved V genes explain less than half of these, and the others have no known cause. V and J calls and clone size are those listed in that table; D and trimming were worked out from the DNA. A total of around 62,000 clones appear in this sample, more than 60% of them only once. The leading ten clones occupy roughly 2.6% of the sample.

In the case of this clone: It has no known antigen specificity. Base qualities are missing; no much larger clone stands one base away.

The chain links TRBV7-8 with TRBJ2-1; the D region possibly corresponds to TRBD2 (6 bases align). This specimen consisted of PBMCs, obtained before nivolumab (anti-PD-1) treatment. The TCR comes from a person aged 35-79 years with oral cavity squamous cell carcinoma. The CDR3 protein: CASSGTFEAVGSYNEQFF. The DNA is TGTGCCAGCAGCGGGACTTTTGAGGCGGTCGGCTCCTACAATGAGCAGTTCTTC. Outside the CDR3, residues come from the reference TRBV7-8 and TRBJ2-1 proteins, so the full variable domain is: GAGVSQSPRYKVAKRGQDVALRCDPISGHVSLFWYQQALGQGPEFLTYFQNEAQLDKSGLPSDRFFAERPEGSVSTLKIQRTQQEDSAVYLCASSGTFEAVGSYNEQFFGPGTRLTVL.